These 21 T cell receptor beta chains came from one sample sequenced in a study of radiation and T cells in renal cell carcinoma. Time point specified: blood 2 weeks post-SBRT. Treatment given: 15 Gy SBRT to primary tumor, nephrectomy 4 weeks later. Clones were sequenced by immunoSEQ multiplex PCR, and TCRdb holds only the in-frame ones, with some missing. The repertoire holds 150,000 to 180,000 clones, with roughly 90% as singletons. The material was blood, obtained from a patient whose treatment included radiotherapy and nephrectomy. Receptor source: a woman aged 45-65 years with renal cell carcinoma.

V gene TRBV18 combines with J gene TRBJ1-2; D possibly corresponds to TRBD1 (5 bases). Trimming left V 2 bases short and J 4 bases short, with 8 bases between. The CDR3 spans 13 residues. Germline loops: CDR1 KGHSH, CDR2 LQKENI. CDR3 nucleotides: TGTGCCAGCTCACCAGGGGACCCCTATGGCTACACCTTC. It codes for CASSPGDPYGYTF.

The J gene is TRBJ1-1, the V gene TRBV7-8; TRBD1 agrees at 9 bases. Germline V gene sequence: CDR1 SGHVS, CDR2 FQNEAQ. V shed 4 bases, J shed 4 bases, and the junction held 10 bases outside the gene matches. This CDR3 contains 16 residues. Here the CDR3 reads CASSSKRTGGLTEAFF. The CDR3 DNA reads as TGTGCCAGCAGCTCCAAACGTACAGGGGGCCTCACTGAAGCTTTCTTT.

The V call is TRBV5-1, the J call TRBJ2-3, with 10 bases that match TRBD1. The J segment lost 6 bases and the V segment lost 4 bases, leaving 5 bases of the junction unmatched. CDR3 length: 14 residues. Germline values: CDR1 SGHRS, CDR2 YFSETQ. The CDR3 protein is CASSLDRGLDTQYF. The CDR3, as DNA: TGCGCCAGCAGCCTTGACAGGGGGCTGGATACGCAGTATTTT.

The chain employs TRBV6-1 and TRBJ1-4, with unresolved D. Trimming removed 6 bases at V and 8 bases at J, with 7 bases between. Germline V gene sequence: CDR1 MNHNS, CDR2 SASEGT. CDR3 length equals 11 residues. The CDR3 coding sequence is TGTGCCAGCAGCCCTGAGGAAAAACTGTTTTTT. Protein product: CASSPEEKLFF.

This clone has more than one count but fewer than ten. The J gene is TRBJ1-2, the V gene TRBV7-2, with TRBD1 matching over 7 bases. Germline loops: CDR1 SGHTA, CDR2 FQGNSA. The CDR3 is made up of 14 amino acids. V lost 5 bases and J lost 8; bases outside the gene matches: 11. CDR3 protein: CASSPSQGRTGYTF. The CDR3 coding sequence is TGTGCCAGCAGCCCGTCACAGGGGAGAACGGGCTACACCTTC. Looking up the rest from reference TRBV7-2 and TRBJ1-2 gives the full variable domain: GAGVSQSPSNKVTEKGKDVELRCDPISGHTALYWYRQSLGQGLEFLIYFQGNSAPDKSGLPSDRFSAERTGGSVSTLTIQRTQQEDSAVYLCASSPSQGRTGYTFGSGTRLTVV.

The chain couples TRBV4-1 to TRBJ1-5; D remains ambiguous. The CDR3 is 17 amino acids. The V gene lost 4 bases and the J gene lost 0 bases, with 16 bases spanning the gap. Germline V gene data show CDR1 as MGHRA and CDR2 as YSYEKL. The CDR3 protein is CASSPGRGQASNQPQHF. The CDR3 DNA reads TGCGCCAGCAGCCCAGGAAGAGGGCAGGCTAGCAATCAGCCCCAGCATTTT.

The V gene is TRBV15, the J gene TRBJ1-5; no firm D call. The CDR3 covers 13 residues. V was clipped by 1 base and J by 7 bases, with 8 bases between them. Germline V CDR1 and CDR2: LNHNV, YYDKDF (reference sequence). For the CDR3, the DNA is TGTGCCACCAGCAGAGGAAGGGAGCAGCCCCAGCATTTT. It encodes CATSRGREQPQHF.

This clone showed up just once. The chain employs TRBV7-2 and TRBJ1-2; no firm D call. The V end lost 5 bases, the J end lost 4 bases, and 17 bases lay between the germline ends. Germline lookup yields CDR1 SGHTA and CDR2 FQGNSA. CDR3 size: 15 residues. The CDR3 spells CASSRPEGGGYGYTF. As DNA, the CDR3 is TGTGCCAGCAGCCGACCTGAGGGCGGAGGCTATGGCTACACCTTC. The full variable domain, completed using reference TRBV7-2 and TRBJ1-2, is GAGVSQSPSNKVTEKGKDVELRCDPISGHTALYWYRQSLGQGLEFLIYFQGNSAPDKSGLPSDRFSAERTGGSVSTLTIQRTQQEDSAVYLCASSRPEGGGYGYTFGSGTRLTVV.

The rearrangement joins TRBV6-5 to TRBJ1-2; D perhaps matches TRBD1 (5 bases). Trimming stripped 5 bases from V and 7 bases from J, with 8 bases between. CDR1 is MNHEY and CDR2 is SVGAGI in the germline V gene. This CDR3 spans 11 amino acids. CDR3 nucleotides: TGTGCCAGCAGTGATGGGGGTGGCTACACCTTC. The encoded protein is CASSDGGGYTF.

V is TRBV7-9 and J is TRBJ2-3; 11 nucleotides match TRBD2. J lost 3 bases, V lost 0 bases, and 5 bases had no gene match. Germline CDR1 is SEHNR and CDR2 is FQNEAQ (reference sequence). CDR3 length equals 17 residues. Here the CDR3 reads CASSLATSGGGTDTQYF. The CDR3, as DNA: TGTGCCAGCAGCTTAGCAACTAGCGGGGGTGGTACAGATACGCAGTATTTT.

The chain joins TRBV6-5 to TRBJ2-7, with D perhaps being TRBD1 or TRBD2 (5 bases each). Germline CDR1 MNHEY, CDR2 SVGAGI. The V gene lost 6 bases and the J gene lost 6 bases, with 12 bases spanning the gap. The CDR3 spans 12 residues. CDR3 region: CASSFPGGEQYF. The CDR3 DNA reads as TGTGCCAGCAGCTTTCCTGGGGGCGAGCAGTACTTC.

This chain joins TRBV18 and TRBJ2-7, with TRBD1 identical over 7 bases. This CDR3 comprises 15 residues. The germline CDR1 and CDR2 sequences are KGHSH and LQKENI. J was trimmed by 3 bases and V by 2 bases; bases with no gene match: 7. The CDR3 loop is CASSPIGDSIYEQYF. The CDR3 DNA reads TGTGCCAGCTCACCAATCGGGGACAGTATCTACGAGCAGTACTTC.

J is TRBJ1-6 and V is TRBV7-9; perhaps TRBD1 as D (6 bases). The germline V and J ends were trimmed by 2 bases and 7 bases, with 12 bases remaining between them. This CDR3 comprises 15 residues. Germline lookup yields CDR1 SEHNR and CDR2 FQNEAQ (reference sequence). CDR3 sequence: CASSLRAGENSPLHF. CDR3 coding DNA: TGTGCCAGCAGCTTACGAGCAGGGGAAAATTCACCCCTCCACTTT.

This chain connects TRBV5-1 to TRBJ2-5; no clear D gene. The CDR3 runs to 15 residues. Germline V gives CDR1 SGHRS, CDR2 YFSETQ. V was pared by 1 base and J by 2 bases, with 12 bases between. In nucleotides, the CDR3 is TGCGCCAGCAGCTTGAAGCTAGTCGGACAAGAGACCCAGTACTTC. Translation gives CASSLKLVGQETQYF.

The chain carries TRBV15 and TRBJ1-4; D ambiguous. The CDR3 covers 13 residues. The V gene lost 7 bases and the J gene lost 1 base, with 7 bases spanning the gap. Germline V gene sequence: CDR1 LNHNV, CDR2 YYDKDF (reference sequence). This CDR3 reads CATKDGTNEKLFF. CDR3 sequence (DNA): TGTGCCACCAAAGACGGAACTAATGAAAAACTGTTTTTT.

The rearrangement links TRBV5-1 to TRBJ2-5, with 10 nucleotides matching TRBD2. This CDR3 contains 15 residues. V gave up 1 base and J gave up 1 base; unmatched junction bases: 1. CDR1 and CDR2 from the germline V gene are SGHRS and YFSETQ. In DNA, the CDR3 is TGCGCCAGCAGCTTGTCTAGCGGGGGCCAAGAGACCCAGTACTTC. Residues: CASSLSSGGQETQYF.

The genes are TRBV7-2 and TRBJ1-1; D is perhaps TRBD1 (6 bases). V lost 5 bases and J lost 4, with 14 bases in between. The CDR3 consists of 14 residues. Germline V gives CDR1 SGHTA, CDR2 FQGNSA. CDR3 bases: TGTGCCAGCAGCCCAGACAGGAGATCCACTGAAGCTTTCTTT. It translates to CASSPDRRSTEAFF.

The V and J genes are TRBV10-2 and TRBJ1-1, with TRBD1 matching over 8 bases. From germline, CDR1 is WSHSY and CDR2 SAAADI. The trim removed 3 bases at V and 5 bases at J, leaving 11 bases unmatched. The CDR3 loop spans 16 amino acids. The CDR3 coding sequence is TGCGCCAGCAGTGAACGAGTCGGGCAGGGGGCAACTGAAGCTTTCTTT. This encodes CASSERVGQGATEAFF.

For the CDR3, the DNA is TGCAGCGTTGTTCGTGGGGCTCAGGGCTACACCTTC. Encoded protein: CSVVRGAQGYTF. The V and J genes are TRBV29-1 and TRBJ1-2, with a tentative D call TRBD1 (5 bases). The V end was cut by 4 bases, the J end by 8 bases, with 14 bases between. CDR1 SQVTM and CDR2 ANQGSEA come from the germline V gene. This CDR3 has 12 amino acids. The full variable domain, completed using reference TRBV29-1 and TRBJ1-2, is SAVISQKPSRDICQRGTSLTIQCQVDSQVTMMFWYRQQPGQSLTLIATANQGSEATYESGFVIDKFPISRPNLTFSTLTVSNMSPEDSSIYLCSVVRGAQGYTFGSGTRLTVV.

V and J are TRBV7-9 and TRBJ1-3; tentative D call: TRBD1 (6 bases). The CDR3 extends over 17 amino acids. Per germline, CDR1 SEHNR and CDR2 FQNEAQ (reference sequence). The V end was cut by 5 bases, the J end by 1 base, with 18 bases between. CDR3 coding DNA: TGTGCCAGCAGCCAGGCCGCAGGGGCCTCATCTGGAAACACCATATATTTT. Translated, it gives CASSQAAGASSGNTIYF.

This chain links TRBV7-2 with TRBJ2-1; 8 bases are shared with TRBD1. The CDR3 length is 15 residues. Germline assignment: CDR1 SGHTA and CDR2 FQGNSA. After removal of 4 bases from V and 4 bases from J, the junction contained 6 bases not matched to a gene. The CDR3 DNA sequence: TGTGCCAGCAGCTACAGGGGGGAAGGGTACAATGAGCAGTTCTTC. Its protein is CASSYRGEGYNEQFF.